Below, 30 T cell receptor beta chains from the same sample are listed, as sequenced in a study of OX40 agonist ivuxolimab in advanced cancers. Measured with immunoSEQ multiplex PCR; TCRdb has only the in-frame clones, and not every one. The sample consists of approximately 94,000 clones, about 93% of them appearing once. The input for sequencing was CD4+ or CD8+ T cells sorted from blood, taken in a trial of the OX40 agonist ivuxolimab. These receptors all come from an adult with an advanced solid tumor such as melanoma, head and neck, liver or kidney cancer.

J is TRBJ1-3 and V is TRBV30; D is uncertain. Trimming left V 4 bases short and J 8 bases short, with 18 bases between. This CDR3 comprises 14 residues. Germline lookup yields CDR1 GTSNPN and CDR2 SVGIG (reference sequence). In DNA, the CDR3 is TGTGCCTGGAAAATCGAAGCAGGTTGGGACACCATATATTTT. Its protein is CAWKIEAGWDTIYF.

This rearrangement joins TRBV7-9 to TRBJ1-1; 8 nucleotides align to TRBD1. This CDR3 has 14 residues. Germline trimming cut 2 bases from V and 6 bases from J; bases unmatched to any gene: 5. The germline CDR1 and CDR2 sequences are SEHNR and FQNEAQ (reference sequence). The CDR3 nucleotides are TGTGCCAGCAGCTTACAGGGGGCGAGCGCTGAAGCTTTCTTT. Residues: CASSLQGASAEAFF.

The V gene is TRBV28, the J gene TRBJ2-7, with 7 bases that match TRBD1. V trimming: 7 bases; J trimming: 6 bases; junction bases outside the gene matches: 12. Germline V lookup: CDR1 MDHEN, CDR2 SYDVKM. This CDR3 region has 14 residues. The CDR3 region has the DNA TGTGCCAGCAACCAAAATGACAGGGTTGGCGAGCAGTACTTC. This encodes CASNQNDRVGEQYF.

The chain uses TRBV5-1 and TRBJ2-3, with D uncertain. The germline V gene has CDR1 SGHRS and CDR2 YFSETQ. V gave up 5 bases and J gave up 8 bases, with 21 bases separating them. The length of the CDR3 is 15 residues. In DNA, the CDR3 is TGCGCCAGCAGTACGCCGGGCCTATATCCGGGTACGCAGTATTTT. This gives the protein CASSTPGLYPGTQYF.

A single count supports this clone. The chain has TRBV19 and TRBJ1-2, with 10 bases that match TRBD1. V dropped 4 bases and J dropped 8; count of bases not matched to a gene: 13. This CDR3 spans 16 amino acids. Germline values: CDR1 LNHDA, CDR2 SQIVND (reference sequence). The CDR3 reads CASSTRQGAEGRGYTF. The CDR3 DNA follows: TGTGCCAGTAGTACCCGACAGGGGGCCGAGGGTCGGGGCTACACCTTC.

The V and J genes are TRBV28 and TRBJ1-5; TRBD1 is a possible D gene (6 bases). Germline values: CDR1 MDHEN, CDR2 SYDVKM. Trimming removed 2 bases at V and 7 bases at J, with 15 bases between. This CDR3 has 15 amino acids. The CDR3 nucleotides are TGTGCCAGCAGTTTAGGGACGGGGGGCAGGCAGCCCCAGCATTTT. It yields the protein CASSLGTGGRQPQHF.

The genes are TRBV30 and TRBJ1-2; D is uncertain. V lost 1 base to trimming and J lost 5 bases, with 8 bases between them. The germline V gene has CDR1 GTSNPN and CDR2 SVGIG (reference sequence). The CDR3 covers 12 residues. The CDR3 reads CAWSALGYGYTF. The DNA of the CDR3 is TGTGCCTGGAGTGCCCTTGGATATGGCTACACCTTC.

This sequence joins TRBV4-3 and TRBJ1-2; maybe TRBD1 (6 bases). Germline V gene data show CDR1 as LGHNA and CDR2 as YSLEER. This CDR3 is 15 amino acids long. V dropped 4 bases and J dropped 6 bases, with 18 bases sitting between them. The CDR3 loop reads CASSRMGGRLNGYTF. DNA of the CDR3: TGCGCCAGCAGCCGAATGGGGGGGCGTTTAAATGGCTACACCTTC.

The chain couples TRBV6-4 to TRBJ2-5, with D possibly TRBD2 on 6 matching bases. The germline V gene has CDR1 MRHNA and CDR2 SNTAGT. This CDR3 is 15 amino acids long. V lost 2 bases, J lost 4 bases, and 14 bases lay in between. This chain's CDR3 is CASSDRCGAGETQYF. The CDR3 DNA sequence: TGTGCCAGCAGTGACCGTTGCGGGGCCGGAGAGACCCAGTACTTC.

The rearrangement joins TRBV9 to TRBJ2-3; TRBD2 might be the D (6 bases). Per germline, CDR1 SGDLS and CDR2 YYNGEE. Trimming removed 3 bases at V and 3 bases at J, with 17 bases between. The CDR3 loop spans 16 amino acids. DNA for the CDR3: TGTGCCAGCAGCGCCGGGACTGCTAGGACGACAGATACGCAGTATTTT. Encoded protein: CASSAGTARTTDTQYF. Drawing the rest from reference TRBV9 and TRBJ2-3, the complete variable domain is DSGVTQTPKHLITATGQRVTLRCSPRSGDLSVYWYQQSLDQGLQFLIQYYNGEERAKGNILERFSAQQFPDLHSELNLSSLELGDSALYFCASSAGTARTTDTQYFGPGTRLTVL.

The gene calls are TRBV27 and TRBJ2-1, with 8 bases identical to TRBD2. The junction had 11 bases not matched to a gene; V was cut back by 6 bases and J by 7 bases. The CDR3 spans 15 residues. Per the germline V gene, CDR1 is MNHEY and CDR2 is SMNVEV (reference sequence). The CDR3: CASSPEVSGVNEQFF. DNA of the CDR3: TGTGCCAGCAGCCCAGAGGTTAGCGGGGTAAATGAGCAGTTCTTC.

The CDR3 DNA follows: TGTGCCAGCAGCGCCCAGGGGGAGGGATATAATTCACCCCTCCACTTT. This sequence encodes CASSAQGEGYNSPLHF. The chain couples TRBV7-6 to TRBJ1-6, with 7 bases fitting TRBD1. Germline trimming cut 5 bases from V and 4 bases from J; bases unmatched to any gene: 8. This CDR3 has 16 residues. Germline lookup yields CDR1 SGHVS and CDR2 FNYEAQ.

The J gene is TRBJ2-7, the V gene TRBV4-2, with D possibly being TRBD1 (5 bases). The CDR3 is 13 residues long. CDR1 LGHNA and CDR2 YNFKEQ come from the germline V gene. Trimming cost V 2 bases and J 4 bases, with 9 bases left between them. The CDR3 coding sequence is TGTGCCAGCAGCCAACCGAGACAGTACGAGCAGTACTTC. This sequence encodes CASSQPRQYEQYF.

Here the CDR3 reads CASSIVRTGASNQPQHF. In DNA, the CDR3 is TGTGCCAGTAGTATAGTCCGGACAGGGGCAAGCAATCAGCCCCAGCATTTT. The chain recombines TRBV19 with TRBJ1-5; 9 bases line up with TRBD1. Trimming cost V 1 base and J 1 base; bases outside gene matches: 5. The germline V gene encodes CDR1 LNHDA and CDR2 SQIVND (reference sequence). The CDR3 spans 17 residues. Full variable domain (missing parts from reference TRBV19 and TRBJ1-5): DGGITQSPKYLFRKEGQNVTLSCEQNLNHDAMYWYRQDPGQGLRLIYYSQIVNDFQKGDIAEGYSVSREKKESFPLTVTSAQKNPTAFYLCASSIVRTGASNQPQHFGDGTRLSIL.

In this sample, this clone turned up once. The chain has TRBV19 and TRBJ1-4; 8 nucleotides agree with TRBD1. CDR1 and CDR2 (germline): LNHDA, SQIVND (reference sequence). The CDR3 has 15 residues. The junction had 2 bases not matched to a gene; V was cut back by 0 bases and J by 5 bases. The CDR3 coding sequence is TGTGCCAGTAGTATAGATGGGGACAGGAATGAAAAACTGTTTTTT. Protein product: CASSIDGDRNEKLFF.

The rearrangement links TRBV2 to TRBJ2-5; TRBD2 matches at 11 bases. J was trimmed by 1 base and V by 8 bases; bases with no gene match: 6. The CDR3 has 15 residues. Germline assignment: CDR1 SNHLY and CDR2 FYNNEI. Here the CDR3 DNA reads TGTGCCAGCCACAGGACTAGCGGGTTCCAAGAGACCCAGTACTTC. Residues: CASHRTSGFQETQYF. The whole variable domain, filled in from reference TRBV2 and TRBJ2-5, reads EPEVTQTPSHQVTQMGQEVILRCVPISNHLYFYWYRQILGQKVEFLVSFYNNEISEKSEIFDDQFSVERPDGSNFTLKIRSTKLEDSAMYFCASHRTSGFQETQYFGPGTRLLVL.

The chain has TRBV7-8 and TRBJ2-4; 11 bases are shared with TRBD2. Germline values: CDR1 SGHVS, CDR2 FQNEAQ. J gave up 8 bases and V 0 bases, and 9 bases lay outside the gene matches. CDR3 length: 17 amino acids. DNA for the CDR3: TGTGCCAGCAGCTTAGCCTGGGTAGCGGGAGGGTGGGACATTCAGTACTTC. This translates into CASSLAWVAGGWDIQYF.

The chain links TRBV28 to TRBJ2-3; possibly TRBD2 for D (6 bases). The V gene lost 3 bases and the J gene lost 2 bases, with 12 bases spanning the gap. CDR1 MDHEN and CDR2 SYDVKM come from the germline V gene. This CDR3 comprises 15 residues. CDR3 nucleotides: TGTGCCAGCAGTTTTGGAGGGAGTAACACAGATACGCAGTATTTT. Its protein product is CASSFGGSNTDTQYF.

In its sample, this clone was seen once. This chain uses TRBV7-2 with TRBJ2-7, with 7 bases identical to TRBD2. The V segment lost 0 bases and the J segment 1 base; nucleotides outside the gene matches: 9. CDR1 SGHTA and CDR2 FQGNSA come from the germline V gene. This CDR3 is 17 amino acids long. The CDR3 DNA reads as TGTGCCAGCAGCTTAGCTCCGCCTAGCGGAAGATCCTACGAGCAGTACTTC. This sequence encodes CASSLAPPSGRSYEQYF.

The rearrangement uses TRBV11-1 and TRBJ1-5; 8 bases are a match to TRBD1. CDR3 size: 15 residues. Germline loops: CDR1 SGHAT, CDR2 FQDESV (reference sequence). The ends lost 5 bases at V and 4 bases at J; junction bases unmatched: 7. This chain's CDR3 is CASSQDRGPNQPQHF. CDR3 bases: TGTGCCAGCAGCCAAGACAGGGGACCAAATCAGCCCCAGCATTTT.

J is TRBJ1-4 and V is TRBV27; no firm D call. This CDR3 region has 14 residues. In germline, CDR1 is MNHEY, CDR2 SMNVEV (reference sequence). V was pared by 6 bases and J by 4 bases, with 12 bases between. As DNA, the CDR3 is TGTGCCAGCAGGATGCCAGGAGGTAATGAAAAACTGTTTTTT. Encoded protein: CASRMPGGNEKLFF.

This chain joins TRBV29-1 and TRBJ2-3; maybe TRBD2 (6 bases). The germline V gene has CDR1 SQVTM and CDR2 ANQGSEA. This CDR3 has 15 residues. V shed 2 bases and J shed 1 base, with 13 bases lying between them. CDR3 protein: CSVERGSGGTDTQYF. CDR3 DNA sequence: TGCAGCGTTGAACGGGGTAGCGGAGGCACAGATACGCAGTATTTT.

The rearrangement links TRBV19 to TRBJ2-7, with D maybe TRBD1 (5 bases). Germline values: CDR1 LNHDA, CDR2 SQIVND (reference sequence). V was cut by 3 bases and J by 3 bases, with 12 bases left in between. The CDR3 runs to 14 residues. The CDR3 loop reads CASSIQSGIYEQYF. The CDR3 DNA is TGTGCCAGTAGTATTCAATCAGGGATCTACGAGCAGTACTTC.

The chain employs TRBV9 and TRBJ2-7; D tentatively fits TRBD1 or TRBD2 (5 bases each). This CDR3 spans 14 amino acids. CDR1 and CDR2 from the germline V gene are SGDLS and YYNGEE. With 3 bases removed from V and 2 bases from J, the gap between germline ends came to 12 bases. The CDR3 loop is CASSEGLGPYEQYF. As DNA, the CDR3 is TGTGCCAGCAGCGAGGGGTTGGGACCCTACGAGCAGTACTTC.

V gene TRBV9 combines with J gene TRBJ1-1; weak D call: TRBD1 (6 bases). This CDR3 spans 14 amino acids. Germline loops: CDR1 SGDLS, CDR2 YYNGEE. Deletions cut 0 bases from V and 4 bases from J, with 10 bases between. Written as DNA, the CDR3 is TGTGCCAGCAGCGTAGCCGGAGGGGGCACTGAAGCTTTCTTT. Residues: CASSVAGGGTEAFF.

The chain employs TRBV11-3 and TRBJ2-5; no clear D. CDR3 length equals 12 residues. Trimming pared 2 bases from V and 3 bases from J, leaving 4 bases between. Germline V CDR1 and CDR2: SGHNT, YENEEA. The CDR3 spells CASSLTEETQYF. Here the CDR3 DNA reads TGTGCCAGCAGCTTAACAGAAGAGACCCAGTACTTC.

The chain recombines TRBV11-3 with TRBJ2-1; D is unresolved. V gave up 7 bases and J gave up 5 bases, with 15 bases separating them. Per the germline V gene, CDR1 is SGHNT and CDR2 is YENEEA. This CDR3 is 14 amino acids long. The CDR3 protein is CASNPRTSHNEQFF. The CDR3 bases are TGTGCCAGCAACCCCCGGACCAGCCACAATGAGCAGTTCTTC.

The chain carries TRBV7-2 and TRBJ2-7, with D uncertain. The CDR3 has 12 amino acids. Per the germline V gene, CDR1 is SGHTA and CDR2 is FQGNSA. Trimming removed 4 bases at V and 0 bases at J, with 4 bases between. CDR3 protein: CASSYTSYEQYF. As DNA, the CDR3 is TGTGCCAGCAGCTACACCTCCTACGAGCAGTACTTC.

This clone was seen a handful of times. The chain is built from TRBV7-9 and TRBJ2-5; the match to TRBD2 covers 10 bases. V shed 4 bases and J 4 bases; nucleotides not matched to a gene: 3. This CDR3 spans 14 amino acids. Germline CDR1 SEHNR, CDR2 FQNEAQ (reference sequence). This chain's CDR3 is CASSSRTSGETQYF. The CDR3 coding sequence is TGTGCCAGCAGCTCCCGGACTAGCGGAGAGACCCAGTACTTC.

CDR3 DNA sequence: TGTGCCAGCAGCCAATCACGGAGTGCCGGGGCCAACGTCCTGACTTTC. Encoded protein: CASSQSRSAGANVLTF. The gene calls are TRBV11-2 and TRBJ2-6; the D is unclear. CDR3 length equals 16 residues. Germline CDR1 reads SGHAT; CDR2 reads FQNNGV. V was cut by 5 bases and J by 4 bases, with 15 bases left in between.